Following are 14 T cell receptor beta chains from one sample sequenced in a study of CD8+CD57+ T cells in acquired aplastic anemia. It was patients with CD8+CD57+ cell expansion by flow cytometry who were chosen for sequencing. Genomic DNA templated the TCR beta VDJ and CDR3 profiling. Each CDR3 protein is one row after TCRdb ran MiXCR on the reads. The sample has 400,000 to 600,000 distinct CDR3 sequences, roughly 34% seen once; the top ten hold roughly 0.8%. The sequenced sample was sorted CD4+, CD8+, or CD8+CD57+ T cells (not recorded which) from PBMCs. The receptors shown here come from a human donor with aplastic anemia.

With regard to this clonotype: A much larger clone sits a single nucleotide away, making a read error possible. The chain carries TRBV7-3 and TRBJ2-7; 14 nucleotides match TRBD2. The germline V gene has CDR1 SGHTA and CDR2 FQGTGA. The CDR3 has 14 residues. The CDR3 sequence: CASSLGLAGVEQHF. In nucleotides, the CDR3 is TGTGCCAGCAGCCTGGGACTAGCGGGAGTCGAGCAGCACTTC. Drawing the rest from reference TRBV7-3 and TRBJ2-7, the complete variable domain is GAGVSQTPSNKVTEKGKYVELRCDPISGHTALYWYRQSLGQGPEFLIYFQGTGAADDSGLPNDRFFAVRPEGSVSTLKIQRTERGDSAVYLCASSLGLAGVEQHFGPGTRLTVT.

The table lists this clonotype with a few counts. This sequence joins TRBV4-2 and TRBJ2-3; D possibly corresponds to TRBD2 (6 bases). V was shortened by 4 bases and J by 2 bases, with 16 bases between the two germline ends. CDR3 length: 16 residues. From germline, CDR1 is LGHNA and CDR2 YNFKEQ. Written as DNA, the CDR3 is TGTGCCAGCAGCCGCGTTTCGGTGCGGGACACAGATACGCAGTATTTT. It encodes CASSRVSVRDTDTQYF.

This clonotype was counted ten times or more. The chain is built from TRBV6-1 and TRBJ2-7, with D possibly called TRBD1 or TRBD2 (6 bases each). Germline CDR1 reads MNHNS; CDR2 reads SASEGT. The V end lost 8 bases, the J end lost 6 bases, and 11 bases lay between the germline ends. The CDR3 is made up of 11 amino acids. DNA for the CDR3: TGTGCCAGCTCCACGGGGGCCGAGCAGTACTTC. It is translated as CASSTGAEQYF.

V is TRBV5-8 and J is TRBJ1-5, with 7 bases identical to TRBD1. This CDR3 contains 14 residues. Germline loops: CDR1 SGHTS, CDR2 YDEGEE. The V gene end was trimmed by 0 bases and the J gene end by 9 bases; junction bases not matched to a gene: 6. CDR3: CASSLGDSSRPQHF. DNA of the CDR3: TGTGCCAGCAGCTTGGGGGACAGTTCTCGGCCCCAGCATTTT.

The V gene is TRBV20-1, the J gene TRBJ1-1; TRBD1 might be the D (5 bases). CDR1 DFQATT and CDR2 SNEGSKA come from the germline V gene (reference sequence). The CDR3 length is 13 residues. The germline V and J ends were trimmed by 3 bases and 5 bases, with 13 bases remaining between them. CDR3: CSARKMGETEAFF. DNA for the CDR3: TGCAGTGCTAGGAAAATGGGGGAAACTGAAGCTTTCTTT.

The V call is TRBV11-1, the J call TRBJ1-5; tentative D call: TRBD1 (6 bases). The CDR3 has 16 residues. Germline CDR1 SGHAT, CDR2 FQDESV (reference sequence). The V end was cut by 6 bases, the J end by 6 bases, with 21 bases between. CDR3 residues: CASSFSGQGYGQPQHF. The CDR3 bases are TGTGCCAGCAGTTTCTCCGGCCAGGGGTATGGTCAGCCCCAGCATTTT.

This clonotype was picked up a small number of times. The V gene is TRBV15, the J gene TRBJ2-2, with D possibly being TRBD2 (6 bases). This CDR3 is 14 amino acids long. Deletions cut 5 bases from V and 0 bases from J, with 7 bases between. Germline lookup yields CDR1 LNHNV and CDR2 YYDKDF (reference sequence). CDR3 nucleotide sequence: TGTGCCACCAGCGGGACTCCGAACACCGGGGAGCTGTTTTTT. It translates to CATSGTPNTGELFF.

This clonotype was counted at least ten times. The chain couples TRBV10-3 to TRBJ1-5; no clear D. CDR3 length: 13 residues. Germline V gives CDR1 ENHRY, CDR2 SYGVKD. V lost 7 bases, J lost 0 bases, and 7 bases lay in between. The CDR3 DNA sequence: TGTGCCATCACACACGATAGCAATCAGCCCCAGCATTTT. This sequence encodes CAITHDSNQPQHF.

The table lists this clonotype with many counts. The gene calls are TRBV2 and TRBJ2-7; 7 positions match TRBD1. The CDR3 spans 14 residues. The V gene end was trimmed by 5 bases and the J gene end by 3 bases; junction bases not matched to a gene: 7. Germline-derived CDR1 and CDR2 are SNHLY and FYNNEI. This CDR3 reads CASSTGTDLYEQYF. The CDR3, as DNA: TGTGCCAGCAGTACCGGGACAGACCTCTACGAGCAGTACTTC.

This chain joins TRBV7-2 and TRBJ1-6; weak D call: TRBD1 (6 bases). The V gene's germline CDR1 is SGHTA and CDR2 FQGNSA. V dropped 1 base and J dropped 8 bases, with 9 bases sitting between them. The CDR3 runs to 14 residues. CDR3 sequence reads: CASSLDRADSPLHF. Here the CDR3 DNA reads TGTGCCAGCAGCTTAGACAGGGCGGATTCACCCCTCCACTTT.

For this clonotype: One junction end does not reproduce the germline sequence, and a read error may be involved. The rearrangement joins TRBV9 to TRBJ2-1; 9 nucleotides agree with TRBD2. Germline values: CDR1 SGDLS, CDR2 YYNGEE. The CDR3 runs to 18 residues. CDR3: CTSSVAASGDVAYNEQFF. The CDR3, as DNA: TGTACCAGCAGCGTAGCGGCTAGCGGGGATGTCGCCTACAATGAGCAGTTCTTC.

This clonotype was counted at least ten times. The chain has TRBV7-8 and TRBJ1-4; the D gene is possibly TRBD1 (6 bases). The V and J ends lost 4 bases and 3 bases respectively, with 12 bases between them. The CDR3 is 15 amino acids. Germline lookup yields CDR1 SGHVS and CDR2 FQNEAQ. In nucleotides, the CDR3 is TGTGCCAGCAGCTCGTACAGGGTTGCTAATGAAAAACTGTTTTTT. Translated: CASSSYRVANEKLFF. The complete variable domain, with remaining parts taken from reference TRBV7-8 and TRBJ1-4, reads GAGVSQSPRYKVAKRGQDVALRCDPISGHVSLFWYQQALGQGPEFLTYFQNEAQLDKSGLPSDRFFAERPEGSVSTLKIQRTQQEDSAVYLCASSSYRVANEKLFFGSGTQLSVL.

In this sample, this clonotype turned up a few times. The genes are TRBV18 and TRBJ2-7; D may be TRBD2 (6 bases). V was pared by 2 bases and J by 3 bases, with 11 bases between. The CDR3 runs 14 residues. From germline, CDR1 is KGHSH and CDR2 LQKENI. The CDR3 nucleotides read TGTGCCAGCTCACCAGGGACTCAGCGCTACGAGCAGTACTTC. It encodes CASSPGTQRYEQYF.

This clonotype was seen many times. The V call is TRBV20-1, the J call TRBJ1-2, with D perhaps TRBD1 (6 bases). CDR3 length: 12 amino acids. V was pared by 6 bases and J by 8 bases, with 16 bases between. Per the germline V gene, CDR1 is DFQATT and CDR2 is SNEGSKA (reference sequence). DNA for the CDR3: TGCAGTGCCCTCGGGGGGGCAGGGGGCTACACCTTC. Amino acid sequence: CSALGGAGGYTF.